This T cell receptor (beta chain) was identified during a study of T cell changes during pregnancy in multiple sclerosis. Per the germline V gene, CDR1 is SGHVS and CDR2 is FNYEAQ. This CDR3 is 15 amino acids long. V gave up 4 bases and J gave up 2 bases, with 15 bases separating them. Data came from immunoSEQ multiplex PCR; TCRdb stores just in-frame clones and leaves some out. The sample holds over 60,000 clones; 75% to 95% are singletons and the top ten take less than 0.85%. The sequences come from peripheral blood, collected in the third trimester of pregnancy. This clonotype originated in a female donor in good health, enrolled as a control in a pregnancy study. The chain joins TRBV7-6 to TRBJ2-7, with no clear D. The CDR3: CASSSNPDITYEQYF. CDR3 DNA: TGTGCCAGCAGCTCCAACCCCGACATAACCTACGAGCAGTACTTC.